This T cell receptor (beta chain) emerged from a study of early T cells in non-severe SARS-CoV-2 infection. As for this clonotype: Its antigen is not known.

Separate cDNA molecules each had unique molecular identifiers attached to them. TCRdb reanalysed the 5' RACE reads using MiXCR and keeps one entry per CDR3 protein. The repertoire holds under 35,000 distinct CDR3 sequences, with 5% to 7% as singletons. Findings and caveats of the study: Matching against VDJdb likely underestimated virus-specific expansions, favoring anti-spike CD8.

The material sequenced was whole blood. The origin of this receptor is an adult who was a healthcare worker with PCR-confirmed SARS-CoV-2 infection or an uninfected control (not recorded which).

Here the CDR3 reads CASSLEWGNIQYF. The DNA for the CDR3 is TGTGCCAGCAGCTTAGAGTGGGGGAACATTCAGTACTTC. The rearrangement links TRBV11-2 to TRBJ2-4; D may match TRBD1 or TRBD2 (5 bases each). The CDR3 sequence is 13 residues long. V lost 0 bases to trimming and J lost 7 bases, with 7 bases between them. CDR1 SGHAT and CDR2 FQNNGV come from the germline V gene.